This record covers a single T cell receptor (beta chain). Its antigen is not known. While the first cohort had some 700 subjects, the donors belonged to the separate validation cohort of about 110 subjects. The sample belongs to a study of cytomegalovirus exposure and HLA in healthy donors. The germline V gene encodes CDR1 SQVTM and CDR2 ANQGSEA. The V segment lost 4 bases and the J segment 13 bases; nucleotides outside the gene matches: 12. The CDR3 is 13 residues long. The protocol was immunoSEQ multiplex PCR, while the TCRdb copy is restricted to in-frame clones and leaves out a portion. The sample has approximately 160,000 clones, approximately 87% seen once. Findings of the study overall: The listing of 150 to 200 TCR beta chains classed them as cytomegalovirus-associated.

The rearrangement joins TRBV29-1 to TRBJ1-4; 7 bases line up with TRBD1. The sequence was obtained from a woman aged 25 to 39 in good health and CMV-seronegative. Sequenced sample: PBMCs. The DNA for the CDR3 is TGCAGCGTTGGACAGGGAGACGTGGGAGGACTGTTTTTT. This translates into CSVGQGDVGGLFF.